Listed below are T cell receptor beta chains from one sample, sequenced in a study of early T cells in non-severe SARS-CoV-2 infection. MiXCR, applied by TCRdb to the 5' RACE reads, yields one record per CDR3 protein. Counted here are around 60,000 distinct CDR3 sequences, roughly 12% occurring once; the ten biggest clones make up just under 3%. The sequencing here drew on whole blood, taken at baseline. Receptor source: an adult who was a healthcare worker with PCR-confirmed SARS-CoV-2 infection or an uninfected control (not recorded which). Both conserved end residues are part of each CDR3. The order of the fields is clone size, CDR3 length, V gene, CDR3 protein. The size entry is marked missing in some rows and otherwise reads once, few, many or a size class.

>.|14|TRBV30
CAWSPRVFNYGYTF
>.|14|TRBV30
CAWGDTSMNTEAFF
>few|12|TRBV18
CASSPSGNEQFF
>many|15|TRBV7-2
CASSQRTGRTDTQYF
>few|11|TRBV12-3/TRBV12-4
CASTYGEKLFF
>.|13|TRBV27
CASGRVPPTEAFF
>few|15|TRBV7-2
CASNIGGPTTDTQYF
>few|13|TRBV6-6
CASSYGAGQEAFF
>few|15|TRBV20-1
CSANPTSGIYNEQFF
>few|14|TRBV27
CASSLSGISYEQYF
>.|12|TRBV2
CASKTDPGVFHF